This T cell receptor beta chain was retrieved from a study of T-cell memory formation after mild COVID-19. About the research overall: For the most part, TCR clusters were specific to one donor.

MiXCR, run by TCRdb on the 5' RACE reads, gives a single entry per CDR3 protein. The sample consists of around 300,000 distinct CDR3 sequences, 15% to 20% of them appearing once. Broader study findings: Detection of some responders pre-infection suggested pre-existing cross-reactive memory T cells participated. Balance between CD4 and CD8 was seen in clones contracting day 15 to 85, and a CD4+ lean was seen in later expanders. For second-wave clones that peaked at day 37, SARS-CoV-2 specificity went unverified.

Trimming removed 1 base at V and 6 bases at J, with 11 bases between. Germline V CDR1 and CDR2: SGHTA, FQGTGA. The CDR3 loop spans 14 amino acids. This clonotype is a singleton in its sample. Its antigen is currently unknown. This receptor was obtained from a man younger than 35 who had mild COVID-19 (a few samples of this study predate the infection). Cell type and time point are not known. This chain uses TRBV7-3 with TRBJ2-3, with a tentative D call TRBD2 (5 bases). Sequencing was performed on PBMCs or a T cell subset sorted from them (not recorded which). CDR3 in DNA: TGTGCCAGCAGCTTAAATGGCCGCGGGGATACGCAGTATTTT. Encoded protein: CASSLNGRGDTQYF.